This TCR beta chain was observed in a study of T-cell reconstitution after alpha-beta-depleted transplantation in children. Using unique molecular identifiers, the investigators prepared the TCRbeta library. TCRdb fed the PCR reads into MiXCR, producing one record per CDR3 protein. The data contain 200,000 to 250,000 distinct CDR3 sequences, approximately 9.5% of them singletons. V was shortened by 5 bases and J by 3 bases, with 7 bases between the two germline ends. CDR1 is SGHAT and CDR2 is FQNNGV in the germline V gene. The CDR3 has 13 residues. This clonotype appeared a few times. The rearrangement uses TRBV11-2 and TRBJ2-2; D gene ambiguous. The clonotype originates from a human donor who donated a stem cell graft to a child with acute lymphoblastic leukemia. The source was PBMCs from the stem cell graft donor, collected from the stem cell graft. This CDR3 reads CASSEHYTGELFF. Written as DNA, the CDR3 is TGTGCCAGCAGCGAGCACTACACCGGGGAGCTGTTTTTT.